This passage covers 3 T cell receptor beta chains from one sample sequenced in a study of CD8+ T cells in alopecia areata. RNA was extracted and reverse transcribed into cDNA as the sequencing template. Method: immunoSEQ multiplex PCR; TCRdb's copy keeps in-frame clones and lacks some. The table shows roughly 250,000 clones, with 67% occurring only once. This specimen was CD4+ T cells sorted from blood, taken at week 0. Every receptor here comes from a human donor with alopecia areata.

CDR3 nucleotide sequence: TGTGCCAGCAGCTTGGGGCTAGCGAGGAACACCGGGGAGCTGTTTTTT. Translated, it gives CASSLGLARNTGELFF. The rearrangement joins TRBV5-4 to TRBJ2-2, with a tentative D call TRBD2 (6 bases). The CDR3 spans 16 residues. V lost 0 bases, J lost 1 base, and 10 bases lay in between. Germline V CDR1 and CDR2: SGHNT, YYREEE (reference sequence).

V gene TRBV5-1 combines with J gene TRBJ2-5, with 9 bases that match TRBD1. V trimming: 4 bases; J trimming: 3 bases; junction bases outside the gene matches: 7. The germline V gene encodes CDR1 SGHRS and CDR2 YFSETQ. This CDR3 comprises 15 residues. The CDR3 spells CASSASRDREETQYF. CDR3 in DNA: TGCGCCAGCAGCGCCTCCCGGGACAGGGAAGAGACCCAGTACTTC.

The chain employs TRBV30 and TRBJ1-2; no reliable D call. Trimming removed 0 bases at V and 5 bases at J, with 13 bases between. This CDR3 comprises 14 residues. CDR1 is GTSNPN and CDR2 is SVGIG in the germline V gene (reference sequence). This chain's CDR3 is CAWSVLQRSYGYTF. CDR3 in DNA: TGTGCCTGGAGTGTACTACAACGGTCTTATGGCTACACCTTC.